This T cell receptor beta chain was identified in a study of T cells in Graves' hyperthyroidism and ophthalmopathy. Hyperthyroidism was newly diagnosed in patients aged 18 to 65 (duration under 2 months). Diagnosis rested on symptoms, serum thyroxine and TRAb, thyroid ultrasound, and orbital computed tomography. This clonotype was counted at least ten times. Per the germline V gene, CDR1 is LGHNT and CDR2 is FRNRAP. Trimming removed 6 bases from V and 3 bases from J, with 24 bases in between. CDR3 length: 18 residues. Regions amplified from RNA transcripts were the TCR beta CDR3 regions. Using the HTBI primer set, a first-round RT-PCR was run on the TCR CDR3. MiXCR, run by TCRdb on the multiplex PCR reads, gives a single entry per CDR3 protein. Of some 600,000 distinct CDR3 sequences listed, around 13% are singletons.

The J gene is TRBJ1-5, the V gene TRBV12-5, with D uncertain. This receptor was obtained from a woman aged 25-40 years with Graves' hyperthyroidism that later progressed to Graves' ophthalmopathy. Sequenced sample: blood. Here the CDR3 DNA reads TGTGCTAGTGGCTTTCCCCTCCCTGATGACGGATACAATCAGCCCCAGCATTTT. It encodes CASGFPLPDDGYNQPQHF.